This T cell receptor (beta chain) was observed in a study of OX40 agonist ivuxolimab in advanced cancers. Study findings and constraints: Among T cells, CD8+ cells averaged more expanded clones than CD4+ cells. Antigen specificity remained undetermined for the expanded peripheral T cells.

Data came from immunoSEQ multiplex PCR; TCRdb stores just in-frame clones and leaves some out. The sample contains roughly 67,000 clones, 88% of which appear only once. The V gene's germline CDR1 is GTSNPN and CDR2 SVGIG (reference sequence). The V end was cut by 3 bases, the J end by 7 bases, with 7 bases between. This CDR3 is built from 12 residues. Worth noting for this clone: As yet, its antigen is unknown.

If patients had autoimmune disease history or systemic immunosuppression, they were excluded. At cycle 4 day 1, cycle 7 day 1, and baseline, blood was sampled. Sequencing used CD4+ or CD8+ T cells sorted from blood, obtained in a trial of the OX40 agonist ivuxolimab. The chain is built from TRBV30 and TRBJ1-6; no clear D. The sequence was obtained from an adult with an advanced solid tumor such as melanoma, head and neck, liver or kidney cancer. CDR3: CAWRATNSPLHF. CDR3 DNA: TGTGCCTGGAGGGCAACCAATTCACCCCTCCACTTT. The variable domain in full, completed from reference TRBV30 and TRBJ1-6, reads SQTIHQWPATLVQPVGSPLSLECTVEGTSNPNLYWYRQAAGRGLQLLFYSVGIGQISSEVPQNLSASRPQDRQFILSSKKLLLSDSGFYLCAWRATNSPLHFGNGTRLTVT.